The 32 T cell receptor beta chains in this list originate from one sample, sequenced in a study of T cell changes during pregnancy in multiple sclerosis. TCRdb's table, derived via immunoSEQ multiplex PCR, lists solely in-frame clones and lacks some. The profile covers about 75,000 clones, with over 85% appearing a single time and less than 0.15% taken by the ten largest. This specimen was CD4+ T cells from peripheral blood mononuclear cells, taken after pregnancy. The source is a female donor with multiple sclerosis, enrolled in a pregnancy study.

The rearrangement links TRBV11-2 to TRBJ2-7, with D tentatively TRBD1 (5 bases). Germline V gene sequence: CDR1 SGHAT, CDR2 FQNNGV. CDR3 length: 13 residues. Trimming stripped 1 base from V and 4 bases from J, with 8 bases between. This chain's CDR3 is CASSLGQIYEQYF. CDR3 coding DNA: TGTGCCAGCAGCTTAGGACAGATTTACGAGCAGTACTTC.

The chain couples TRBV7-2 to TRBJ2-7; weak D call: TRBD1 (5 bases). Germline V gives CDR1 SGHTA, CDR2 FQGNSA. V lost 5 bases and J 1 base, leaving 12 bases between the germline ends. The CDR3 covers 14 residues. The CDR3 is CASSIGQKSYEQYF. The CDR3 region has the DNA TGTGCCAGCAGCATTGGACAAAAATCCTACGAGCAGTACTTC.

This clone appeared a single time. The chain combines TRBV27 with TRBJ2-3; D might be TRBD2 (5 bases). The germline gives CDR1 MNHEY, CDR2 SMNVEV (reference sequence). The V gene lost 3 bases and the J gene lost 4 bases, with 8 bases spanning the gap. The CDR3 runs 13 residues. This CDR3 is CASSFRGSDTQYF. The CDR3 DNA follows: TGTGCCAGCAGTTTTAGAGGGTCAGATACGCAGTATTTT.

The gene calls are TRBV2 and TRBJ2-7; the D gene is possibly TRBD2 (5 bases). This CDR3 has 15 residues. With 8 bases removed from V and 4 bases from J, the gap between germline ends came to 21 bases. The germline gives CDR1 SNHLY, CDR2 FYNNEI. Here the CDR3 DNA reads TGTGCCAGCTTGGAGGACCCTCTAAAGAATTACGAGCAGTACTTC. Protein product: CASLEDPLKNYEQYF.

The chain combines TRBV2 with TRBJ2-3; TRBD2 aligns across 8 bases. The germline V gene encodes CDR1 SNHLY and CDR2 FYNNEI. This CDR3 comprises 15 residues. V shed 1 base, J shed 8 bases, and the junction held 8 bases outside the gene matches. The CDR3 protein is CASSEESGGLGTQYF. The CDR3 bases are TGTGCCAGCAGTGAAGAGAGCGGGGGCCTCGGTACGCAGTATTTT.

This chain links TRBV18 with TRBJ2-2, with a tentative D call TRBD2 (5 bases). Deletions cut 2 bases from V and 0 bases from J, with 10 bases between. The CDR3 length is 16 residues. Per the germline V gene, CDR1 is KGHSH and CDR2 is LQKENI. The CDR3 DNA reads as TGTGCCAGCTCACCAGACTTACTAGCGAACACCGGGGAGCTGTTTTTT. Translation: CASSPDLLANTGELFF.

This clone occurred once. This chain joins TRBV6-5 and TRBJ1-5; tentative D call: TRBD1 (5 bases). Per the germline V gene, CDR1 is MNHEY and CDR2 is SVGAGI. The length of the CDR3 is 13 residues. Trimming removed 8 bases at V and 1 base at J, with 9 bases between. In nucleotides, the CDR3 is TGTGCCAGCGGCCAGGGAAGCAATCAGCCCCAGCATTTT. Protein sequence: CASGQGSNQPQHF.

This clone came up once. The V and J genes are TRBV27 and TRBJ2-7; 8 positions match TRBD2. Germline V gives CDR1 MNHEY, CDR2 SMNVEV (reference sequence). CDR3 length: 15 residues. V gave up 8 bases and J gave up 9 bases; unmatched junction bases: 18. CDR3 nucleotides: TGTGCCAGCTCAAGGTGGGAAGCGGGAGTTGACGGGCAGTACTTC. Translation gives CASSRWEAGVDGQYF.

The chain links TRBV7-9 to TRBJ2-3; 7 bases are shared with TRBD2. Germline loops: CDR1 SEHNR, CDR2 FQNEAQ (reference sequence). CDR3 length: 17 residues. With V trimmed by 2 bases and J by 5 bases, 13 bases remained unmatched. The chain's CDR3 is CASSLLSLAGARDTQYF. The CDR3 DNA reads as TGTGCCAGCAGCTTATTAAGTTTGGCGGGAGCCCGAGATACGCAGTATTTT. The full variable domain, rest sourced from reference TRBV7-9 and TRBJ2-3, is DTGVSQNPRHKITKRGQNVTFRCDPISEHNRLYWYRQTLGQGPEFLTYFQNEAQLEKSRLLSDRFSAERPKGSFSTLEIQRTEQGDSAMYLCASSLLSLAGARDTQYFGPGTRLTVL.

This rearrangement joins TRBV6-6 to TRBJ1-5, with D unresolved. This CDR3 is 15 amino acids long. Germline V CDR1 and CDR2: MNHNY, SVGAGI (reference sequence). Trimming took off 7 bases at V and 0 bases at J, with 13 bases between the two ends. The CDR3 is CASTKGGVSNQPQHF. Here the CDR3 DNA reads TGTGCCAGCACTAAGGGCGGGGTTAGCAATCAGCCCCAGCATTTT.

This chain links TRBV6-5 with TRBJ2-7, with TRBD2 as a possible D gene (6 bases). Trimming cost V 5 bases and J 3 bases, with 17 bases left between them. CDR3 length: 15 amino acids. From germline, CDR1 is MNHEY and CDR2 SVGAGI. The CDR3, as DNA: TGTGCCAGCAGTCACGCGGAGGGTCTAGTCTACGAGCAGTACTTC. Its protein is CASSHAEGLVYEQYF.

The chain has TRBV9 and TRBJ2-1, with 7 bases identical to TRBD1. Germline V gene data show CDR1 as SGDLS and CDR2 as YYNGEE. The trim removed 2 bases at V and 10 bases at J, leaving 15 bases unmatched. This CDR3 contains 16 residues. CDR3 region: CASSVGTDKLQIEQFF. Here the CDR3 DNA reads TGTGCCAGCAGCGTCGGGACAGATAAACTCCAAATCGAGCAGTTCTTC.

The J gene is TRBJ2-1, the V gene TRBV6-1; 8 bases are a match to TRBD2. This CDR3 contains 15 residues. In germline, CDR1 is MNHNS, CDR2 SASEGT. V was pared by 5 bases and J by 5 bases, with 8 bases of the junction left unmatched. This CDR3 reads CASSSLSGVNNEQFF. The CDR3 region has the DNA TGTGCCAGCAGTTCCCTTAGCGGGGTGAACAATGAGCAGTTCTTC.

This rearrangement joins TRBV28 to TRBJ1-4, with D tentatively TRBD1 (5 bases). The CDR3 is 14 amino acids. Germline loops: CDR1 MDHEN, CDR2 SYDVKM. Trimming removed 2 bases from V and 8 bases from J, with 12 bases in between. CDR3 sequence (DNA): TGTGCCAGCAGTTTAAGGGGCGTGGAGGAAAAACTGTTTTTT. Translating gives CASSLRGVEEKLFF.

On this clone itself: Mismatch with germline at one junction end may stem from a read error. The sample carries other DNA sequences with the same CDR3. This sequence joins TRBV18 and TRBJ1-5; 9 bases agree with TRBD1. The CDR3 consists of 14 residues. CDR1 and CDR2 (germline): KGHSH, LQKENI. The CDR3 loop is CASSPGQGNQPQHF. CDR3 DNA: TGTGCCAGCTCACCGGGACAGGGCAACCAGCCCCAGCATTTT.

V usage is TRBV2 and J usage is TRBJ2-3; D is perhaps TRBD1 (5 bases). V was pared by 1 base and J by 2 bases, with 10 bases between. Germline CDR1 is SNHLY and CDR2 is FYNNEI. The CDR3 spans 15 residues. For the CDR3, the DNA is TGTGCCAGCAGTGAAGTACAGGAGCCCACAGATACGCAGTATTTT. Its protein product is CASSEVQEPTDTQYF.

The V call is TRBV27, the J call TRBJ1-1; tentatively, D is TRBD1 (6 bases). The V gene lost 5 bases and the J gene lost 4 bases, with 11 bases spanning the gap. Germline values: CDR1 MNHEY, CDR2 SMNVEV (reference sequence). This CDR3 has 13 residues. The CDR3 DNA is TGTGCCAGCAGTCAGAGAGGGGGCACTGAAGCTTTCTTT. Its translation: CASSQRGGTEAFF.

The J gene is TRBJ2-1, the V gene TRBV19; D is perhaps TRBD2 (6 bases). The germline V and J ends were trimmed by 7 bases and 9 bases, with 16 bases remaining between them. The CDR3 covers 13 residues. Germline V CDR1 and CDR2: LNHDA, SQIVND (reference sequence). CDR3 region: CASTPWGVGEQFF. The CDR3 DNA reads TGTGCCAGTACCCCCTGGGGGGTAGGTGAGCAGTTCTTC.

The genes are TRBV7-9 and TRBJ2-1; the match to TRBD1 covers 8 bases. This CDR3 is built from 11 residues. In germline, CDR1 is SEHNR, CDR2 FQNEAQ (reference sequence). The V segment lost 5 bases and the J segment 14 bases; nucleotides outside the gene matches: 5. The CDR3 DNA reads as TGTGCCAGCAGCCTACAGGGGGTGAAGTTCTTC. Translated: CASSLQGVKFF.

V and J are TRBV5-1 and TRBJ2-1; TRBD2 aligns across 8 bases. The V segment lost 4 bases and the J segment 7 bases; nucleotides outside the gene matches: 10. The germline CDR1 and CDR2 sequences are SGHRS and YFSETQ. The CDR3 has 15 amino acids. The DNA for the CDR3 is TGCGCCAGCAGCCCGGTGAGCGGGAGTGGAAATGAGCAGTTCTTC. Translating it yields CASSPVSGSGNEQFF.

This clone was picked up a small number of times. The chain links TRBV6-5 to TRBJ2-7; 10 bases fit TRBD1. This CDR3 spans 14 amino acids. Germline V lookup: CDR1 MNHEY, CDR2 SVGAGI. V was clipped by 5 bases and J by 6 bases; unmatched bases: 7. The CDR3 loop reads CASSRWTGGFEQYF. The CDR3 DNA sequence: TGTGCCAGCAGTCGATGGACAGGGGGTTTCGAGCAGTACTTC.

The V and J genes are TRBV7-8 and TRBJ2-7; 7 positions match TRBD2. The CDR3 is 16 amino acids. V was pared by 7 bases and J by 7 bases, with 19 bases of the junction left unmatched. CDR1 is SGHVS and CDR2 is FQNEAQ in the germline V gene. CDR3 sequence (DNA): TGTGCCAGCACCCTAAGGCGGCTGACTAGCTCCAATGAGCAGTACTTC. It specifies CASTLRRLTSSNEQYF.

This clone has just one count. The rearrangement links TRBV5-4 to TRBJ2-2; D is perhaps TRBD2 (6 bases). Germline V lookup: CDR1 SGHNT, CDR2 YYREEE (reference sequence). This CDR3 comprises 16 residues. V lost 4 bases and J lost 1, with 14 bases in between. This CDR3 is CASSPKRALNTGELFF. The CDR3 DNA is TGTGCCAGCAGCCCCAAGCGGGCCCTGAACACCGGGGAGCTGTTTTTT.

This chain connects TRBV5-1 to TRBJ1-1; TRBD1 aligns across 12 bases. The length of the CDR3 is 21 residues. V dropped 4 bases and J dropped 3; count of bases not matched to a gene: 22. Germline assignment: CDR1 SGHRS and CDR2 YFSETQ. CDR3 sequence reads: CASSPHPPKGQGAEMYTEAFF. The CDR3 DNA reads TGCGCCAGCAGCCCCCACCCGCCGAAGGGACAGGGGGCCGAAATGTACACTGAAGCTTTCTTT.

This clone was detected a few times. The chain carries TRBV2 and TRBJ1-1; D is unclear. The V end was cut by 1 base, the J end by 7 bases, with 10 bases between. Germline loops: CDR1 SNHLY, CDR2 FYNNEI. The CDR3 spans 13 residues. CDR3 loop: CASSEGLYGEAFF. For the CDR3, the DNA is TGTGCCAGCAGTGAAGGACTGTACGGTGAAGCTTTCTTT.

V is TRBV5-6 and J is TRBJ1-2; 7 bases are a match to TRBD1. The length of the CDR3 is 16 residues. The V segment lost 3 bases and the J segment 7 bases; nucleotides outside the gene matches: 15. Germline lookup yields CDR1 SGHDT and CDR2 YYEEEE. The CDR3 region has the DNA TGTGCCAGCAGCTCCCTCGGGGGACAGACCATGGGTGGCTACACCTTC. Translating it yields CASSSLGGQTMGGYTF. Looking up the rest from reference TRBV5-6 and TRBJ1-2 gives the full variable domain: DAGVTQSPTHLIKTRGQQVTLRCSPKSGHDTVSWYQQALGQGPQFIFQYYEEEERQRGNFPDRFSGHQFPNYSSELNVNALLLGDSALYLCASSSLGGQTMGGYTFGSGTRLTVV.

The chain links TRBV7-6 to TRBJ2-2; 8 bases are a match to TRBD1. The V gene end was trimmed by 1 base and the J gene end by 5 bases; junction bases not matched to a gene: 3. This CDR3 region has 15 residues. Germline V lookup: CDR1 SGHVS, CDR2 FNYEAQ. Written as DNA, the CDR3 is TGTGCCAGCAGCTTAGGGACAGGGAGGACCGGGGAGCTGTTTTTT. Its translation: CASSLGTGRTGELFF.

Worth noting for this clone: At one end, the junction sequence differs from germline, possibly due to a read error. The chain joins TRBV29-1 to TRBJ2-3; 9 nucleotides agree with TRBD2. CDR1 and CDR2 from the germline V gene are SQVTM and ANQGSEA. This CDR3 has 12 residues. The CDR3: CGASGNPGTQYF. Here the CDR3 DNA reads TGTGGGGCTAGCGGGAACCCCGGTACGCAGTATTTT.

This clone came up a few times. The chain employs TRBV5-4 and TRBJ2-6; the D gene is possibly TRBD1 (6 bases). Germline V lookup: CDR1 SGHNT, CDR2 YYREEE (reference sequence). Trimming shortened V by 4 bases and J by 5 bases, and 19 bases separated the two germline ends. The CDR3 length is 17 residues. The CDR3 sequence: CASSVTMTGQRANVLTF. CDR3 coding DNA: TGTGCCAGCAGCGTAACTATGACAGGCCAGAGGGCCAACGTCCTGACTTTC.

This chain links TRBV28 with TRBJ1-1, with D maybe TRBD1 (5 bases). The CDR3 has 14 amino acids. Germline V lookup: CDR1 MDHEN, CDR2 SYDVKM. Trimming left V 3 bases short and J 4 bases short, with 12 bases between. The CDR3 is CASSFLGGATEAFF. The CDR3 DNA reads as TGTGCCAGCAGTTTCTTAGGTGGGGCCACTGAAGCTTTCTTT.

This clone was found once. DNA for the CDR3: TGTGCCAGTAGCAGGGCCATCTCTGGAAACACCATATATTTT. As protein: CASSRAISGNTIYF. This chain joins TRBV19 and TRBJ1-3; weak D call: TRBD1 (5 bases). This CDR3 has 14 amino acids. V lost 6 bases and J 0 bases, leaving 9 bases between the germline ends. Looked up from germline, CDR1 is LNHDA and CDR2 is SQIVND (reference sequence).

The chain recombines TRBV28 with TRBJ1-5; TRBD1 might be the D (5 bases). From germline, CDR1 is MDHEN and CDR2 SYDVKM. The CDR3 totals 14 residues. Trimming removed 6 bases from V and 3 bases from J, with 12 bases in between. CDR3 in DNA: TGTGCCAGCAGCCGCCCGACAGTCAATCAGCCCCAGCATTTT. Amino acids: CASSRPTVNQPQHF.